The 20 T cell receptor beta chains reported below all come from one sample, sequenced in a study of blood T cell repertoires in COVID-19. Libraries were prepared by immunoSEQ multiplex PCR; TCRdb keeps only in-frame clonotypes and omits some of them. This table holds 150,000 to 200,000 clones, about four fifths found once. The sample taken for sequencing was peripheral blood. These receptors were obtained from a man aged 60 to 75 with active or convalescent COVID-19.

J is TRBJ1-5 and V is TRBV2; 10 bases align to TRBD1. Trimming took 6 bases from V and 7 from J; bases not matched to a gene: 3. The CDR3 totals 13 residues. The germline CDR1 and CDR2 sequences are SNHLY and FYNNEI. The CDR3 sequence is CASSQDRGQPQHF. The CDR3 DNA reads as TGTGCCAGCAGCCAGGACAGGGGGCAGCCCCAGCATTTT.

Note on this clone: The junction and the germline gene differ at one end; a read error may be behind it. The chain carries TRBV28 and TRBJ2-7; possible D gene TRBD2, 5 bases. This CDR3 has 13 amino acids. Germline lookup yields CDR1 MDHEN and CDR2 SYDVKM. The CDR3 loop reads CASSLGTREGQNF. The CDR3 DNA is TGTGCCAGCAGTTTAGGAACCAGAGAGGGCCAAAACTTC. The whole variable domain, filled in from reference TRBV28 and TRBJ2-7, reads DVKVTQSSRYLVKRTGEKVFLECVQDMDHENMFWYRQDPGLGLRLIYFSYDVKMKEKGDIPEGYSVSREKKERFSLILESASTNQTSMYLCASSLGTREGQNFGPGTRLTVT.

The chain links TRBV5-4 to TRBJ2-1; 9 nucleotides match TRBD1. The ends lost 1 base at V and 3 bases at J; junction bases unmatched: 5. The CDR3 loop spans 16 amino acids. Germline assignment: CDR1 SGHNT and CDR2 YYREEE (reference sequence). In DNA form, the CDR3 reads TGTGCCAGCAGCTTGCCGGGACAGGGAATCTACAATGAGCAGTTCTTC. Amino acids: CASSLPGQGIYNEQFF.

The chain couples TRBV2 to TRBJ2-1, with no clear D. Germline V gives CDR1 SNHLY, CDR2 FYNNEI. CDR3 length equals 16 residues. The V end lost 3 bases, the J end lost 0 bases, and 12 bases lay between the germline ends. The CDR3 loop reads CASSERFSSSYNEQFF. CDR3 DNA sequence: TGTGCCAGCAGTGAGAGGTTCTCGAGCTCCTACAATGAGCAGTTCTTC. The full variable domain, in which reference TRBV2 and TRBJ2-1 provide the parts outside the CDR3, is EPEVTQTPSHQVTQMGQEVILRCVPISNHLYFYWYRQILGQKVEFLVSFYNNEISEKSEIFDDQFSVERPDGSNFTLKIRSTKLEDSAMYFCASSERFSSSYNEQFFGPGTRLTVL.

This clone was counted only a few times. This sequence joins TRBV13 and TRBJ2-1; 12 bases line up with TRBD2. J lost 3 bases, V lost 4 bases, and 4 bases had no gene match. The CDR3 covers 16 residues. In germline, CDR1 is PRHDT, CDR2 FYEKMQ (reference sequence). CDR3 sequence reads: CASSWTSGTSYNEQFF. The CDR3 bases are TGTGCCAGCAGCTGGACTAGCGGGACTAGCTACAATGAGCAGTTCTTC.

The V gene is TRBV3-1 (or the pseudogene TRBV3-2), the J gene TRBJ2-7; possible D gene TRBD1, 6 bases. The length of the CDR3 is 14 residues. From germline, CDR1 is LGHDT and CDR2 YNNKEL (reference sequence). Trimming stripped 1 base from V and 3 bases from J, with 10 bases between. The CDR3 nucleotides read TGTGCCAGCAGCCAAGTAGGCAGGGGCTACGAGCAGTACTTC. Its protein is CASSQVGRGYEQYF.

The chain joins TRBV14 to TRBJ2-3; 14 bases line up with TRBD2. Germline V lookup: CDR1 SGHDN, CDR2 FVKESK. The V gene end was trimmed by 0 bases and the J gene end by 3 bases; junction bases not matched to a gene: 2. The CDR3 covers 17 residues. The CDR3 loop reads CASSQEGLAGVTDTQYF. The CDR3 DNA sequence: TGTGCCAGCAGCCAAGAGGGACTAGCGGGAGTAACAGATACGCAGTATTTT.

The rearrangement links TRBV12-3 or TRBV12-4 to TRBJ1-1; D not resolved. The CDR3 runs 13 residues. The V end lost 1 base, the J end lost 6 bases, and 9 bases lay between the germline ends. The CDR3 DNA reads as TGTGCCAGCAGTTTAGATGAGGGTCCTGAAGCTTTCTTT. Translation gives CASSLDEGPEAFF.

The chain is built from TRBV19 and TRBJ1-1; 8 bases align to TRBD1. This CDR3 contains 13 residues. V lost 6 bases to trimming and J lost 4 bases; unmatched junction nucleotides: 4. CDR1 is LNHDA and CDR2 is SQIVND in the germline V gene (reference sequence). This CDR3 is CASSPQGATEAFF. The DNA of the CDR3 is TGTGCCAGTAGCCCCCAGGGGGCCACTGAAGCTTTCTTT. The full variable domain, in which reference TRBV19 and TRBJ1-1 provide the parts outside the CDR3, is DGGITQSPKYLFRKEGQNVTLSCEQNLNHDAMYWYRQDPGQGLRLIYYSQIVNDFQKGDIAEGYSVSREKKESFPLTVTSAQKNPTAFYLCASSPQGATEAFFGQGTRLTVV.

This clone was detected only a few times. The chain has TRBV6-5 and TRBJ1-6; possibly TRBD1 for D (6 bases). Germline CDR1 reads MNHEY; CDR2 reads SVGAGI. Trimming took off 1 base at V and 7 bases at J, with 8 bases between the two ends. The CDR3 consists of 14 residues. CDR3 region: CASSYLQGNSPLHF. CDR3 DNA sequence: TGTGCCAGCAGTTACTTGCAGGGGAATTCACCCCTCCACTTT.

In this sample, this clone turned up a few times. The CDR3 sequence is CASDRGSGNSPLHF. The DNA for the CDR3 is TGTGCCAGCGACAGGGGAAGCGGAAATTCACCCCTCCACTTT. This sequence joins TRBV6-5 and TRBJ1-6; 8 bases are shared with TRBD1. V was clipped by 8 bases and J by 7 bases; unmatched bases: 7. Germline V gives CDR1 MNHEY, CDR2 SVGAGI. The CDR3 consists of 14 residues.

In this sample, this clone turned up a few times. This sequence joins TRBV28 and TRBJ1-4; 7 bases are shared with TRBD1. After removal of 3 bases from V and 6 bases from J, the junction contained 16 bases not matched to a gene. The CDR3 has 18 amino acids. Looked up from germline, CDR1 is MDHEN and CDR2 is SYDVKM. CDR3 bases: TGTGCCAGCAGTTTGGGAACAACAGGGGCTCGGTCGGATGAAAAACTGTTTTTT. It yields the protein CASSLGTTGARSDEKLFF. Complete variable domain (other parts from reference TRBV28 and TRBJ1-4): DVKVTQSSRYLVKRTGEKVFLECVQDMDHENMFWYRQDPGLGLRLIYFSYDVKMKEKGDIPEGYSVSREKKERFSLILESASTNQTSMYLCASSLGTTGARSDEKLFFGSGTQLSVL.

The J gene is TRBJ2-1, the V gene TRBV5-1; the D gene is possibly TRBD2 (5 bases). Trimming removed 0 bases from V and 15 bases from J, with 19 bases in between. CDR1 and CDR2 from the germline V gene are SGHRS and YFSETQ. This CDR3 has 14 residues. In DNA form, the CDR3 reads TGCGCCAGCAGCTTGGCGGCCGGGGTTTTAGATTGGTTCTTC. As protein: CASSLAAGVLDWFF.

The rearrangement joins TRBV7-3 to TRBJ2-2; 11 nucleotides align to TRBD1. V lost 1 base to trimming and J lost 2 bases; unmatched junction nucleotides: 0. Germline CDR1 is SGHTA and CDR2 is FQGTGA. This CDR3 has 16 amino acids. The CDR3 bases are TGTGCCAGCAGCTTAAGGACAGGGGGCAACACCGGGGAGCTGTTTTTT. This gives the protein CASSLRTGGNTGELFF.

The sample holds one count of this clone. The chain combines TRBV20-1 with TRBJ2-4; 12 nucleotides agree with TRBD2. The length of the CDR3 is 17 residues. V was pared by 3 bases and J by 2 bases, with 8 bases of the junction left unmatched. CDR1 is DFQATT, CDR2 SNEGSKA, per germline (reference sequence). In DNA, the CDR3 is TGCAGTGCTAGTCAGCTAGCGGGAGGGGGACCCAAAAACATTCAGTACTTC. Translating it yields CSASQLAGGGPKNIQYF.

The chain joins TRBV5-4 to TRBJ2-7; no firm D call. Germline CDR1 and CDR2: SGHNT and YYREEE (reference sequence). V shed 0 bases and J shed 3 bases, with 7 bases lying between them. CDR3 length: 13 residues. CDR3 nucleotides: TGTGCCAGCAGCTTGGGTAGCCGCTACGAGCAGTACTTC. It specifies CASSLGSRYEQYF.

The CDR3 nucleotides are TGTGCCAGCAGTGATGGGGGGGCCAATCAGCCCCAGCATTTT. Its translation: CASSDGGANQPQHF. V is TRBV2 and J is TRBJ1-5; tentatively, D is TRBD1 (6 bases). Between the trimmed V and J ends, which lost 3 bases and 3 bases, there was a span of 9 bases. Germline loops: CDR1 SNHLY, CDR2 FYNNEI. This CDR3 region has 14 residues.

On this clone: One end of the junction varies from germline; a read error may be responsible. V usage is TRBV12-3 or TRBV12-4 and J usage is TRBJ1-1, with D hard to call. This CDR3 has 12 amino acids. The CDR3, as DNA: TGTGCCAGCAGTCTCGGATCGCGGGCACTGGCCTTT. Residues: CASSLGSRALAF.

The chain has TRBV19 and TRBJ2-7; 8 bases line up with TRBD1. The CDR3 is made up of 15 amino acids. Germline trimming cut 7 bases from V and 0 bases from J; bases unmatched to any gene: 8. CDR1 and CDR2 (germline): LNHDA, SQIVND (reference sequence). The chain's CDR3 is CASKMGQATSYEQYF. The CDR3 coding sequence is TGTGCCAGTAAGATGGGACAGGCGACCTCCTACGAGCAGTACTTC.

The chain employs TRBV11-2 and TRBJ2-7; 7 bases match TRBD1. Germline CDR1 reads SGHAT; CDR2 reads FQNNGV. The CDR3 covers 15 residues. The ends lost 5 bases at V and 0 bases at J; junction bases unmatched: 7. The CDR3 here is CASSPRDSYSYEQYF. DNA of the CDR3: TGTGCCAGCAGCCCCCGGGACAGCTACTCCTACGAGCAGTACTTC.